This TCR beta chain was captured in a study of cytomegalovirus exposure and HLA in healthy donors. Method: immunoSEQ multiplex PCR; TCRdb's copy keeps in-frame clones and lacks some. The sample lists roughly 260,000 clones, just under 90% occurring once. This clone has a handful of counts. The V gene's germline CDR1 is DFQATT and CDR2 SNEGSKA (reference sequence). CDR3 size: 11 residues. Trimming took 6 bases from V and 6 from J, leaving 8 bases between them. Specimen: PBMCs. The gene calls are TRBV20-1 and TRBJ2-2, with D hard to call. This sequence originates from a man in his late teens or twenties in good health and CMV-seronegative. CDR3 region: CSAQWPGELFF. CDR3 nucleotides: TGCAGTGCCCAGTGGCCCGGGGAGCTGTTTTTT.